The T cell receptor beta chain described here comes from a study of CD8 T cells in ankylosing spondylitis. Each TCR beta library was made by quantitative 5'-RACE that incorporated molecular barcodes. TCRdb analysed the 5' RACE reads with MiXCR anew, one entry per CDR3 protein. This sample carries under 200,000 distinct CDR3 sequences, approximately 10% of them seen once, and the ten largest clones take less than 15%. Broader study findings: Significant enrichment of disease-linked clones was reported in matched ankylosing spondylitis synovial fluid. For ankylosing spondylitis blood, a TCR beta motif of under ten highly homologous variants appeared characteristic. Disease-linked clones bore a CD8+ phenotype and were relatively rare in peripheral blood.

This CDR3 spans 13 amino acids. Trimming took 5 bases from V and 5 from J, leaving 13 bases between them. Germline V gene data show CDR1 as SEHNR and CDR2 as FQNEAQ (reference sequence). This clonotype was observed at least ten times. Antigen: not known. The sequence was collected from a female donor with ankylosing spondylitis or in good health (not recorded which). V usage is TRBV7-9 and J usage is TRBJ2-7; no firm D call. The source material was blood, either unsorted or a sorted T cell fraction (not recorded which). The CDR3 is CASSRSPWDEQYF. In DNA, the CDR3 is TGTGCCAGCAGCCGATCCCCTTGGGACGAGCAGTACTTC. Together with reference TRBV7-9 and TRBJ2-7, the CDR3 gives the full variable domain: DTGVSQNPRHKITKRGQNVTFRCDPISEHNRLYWYRQTLGQGPEFLTYFQNEAQLEKSRLLSDRFSAERPKGSFSTLEIQRTEQGDSAMYLCASSRSPWDEQYFGPGTRLTVT.